The 25 T cell receptor beta chains in this list originate from one sample, sequenced in a study of T cell responses to AZD1222 COVID-19 vaccine. This table comes from immunoSEQ multiplex PCR, and its TCRdb copy is limited to in-frame clones, with some not included. The data contain fewer than 140,000 clones, 90% of them singletons. The sequenced sample was peripheral blood, obtained 28 days after the second AZD1222 dose. These receptor sequences come from an adult who received the AZD1222 COVID-19 vaccine.

V usage is TRBV7-3 and J usage is TRBJ1-1; TRBD1 matches 10 bases. V lost 6 bases, J lost 5 bases, and 3 bases stayed unmatched. In germline, CDR1 is SGHTA, CDR2 FQGTGA. This CDR3 comprises 13 residues. CDR3 protein: CASSDRGRTEAFF. CDR3 nucleotide sequence: TGTGCCAGCAGTGACAGGGGGCGTACTGAAGCTTTCTTT.

The V and J genes are TRBV18 and TRBJ2-1; tentatively, D is TRBD1 or TRBD2 (5 bases each). From germline, CDR1 is KGHSH and CDR2 LQKENI. CDR3 size: 15 residues. The V gene lost 4 bases and the J gene lost 3 bases, with 13 bases spanning the gap. CDR3 bases: TGTGCCAGCTCACTTGGGACGAGTGGCTACAATGAGCAGTTCTTC. It yields the protein CASSLGTSGYNEQFF. Together with reference TRBV18 and TRBJ2-1, the CDR3 gives the full variable domain: NAGVMQNPRHLVRRRGQEARLRCSPMKGHSHVYWYRQLPEEGLKFMVYLQKENIIDESGMPKERFSAEFPKEGPSILRIQQVVRGDSAAYFCASSLGTSGYNEQFFGPGTRLTVL.

DNA for the CDR3: TGTGCCTGCGCCAAGGGAAGCTCCTACAATGAGCAGTTCTTC. Residues: CACAKGSSYNEQFF. The chain is built from TRBV30 and TRBJ2-1; D ambiguous. V lost 6 bases to trimming and J lost 0 bases, with 12 bases between them. Germline loops: CDR1 GTSNPN, CDR2 SVGIG (reference sequence). The CDR3 consists of 14 residues. Full variable domain (missing parts from reference TRBV30 and TRBJ2-1): SQTIHQWPATLVQPVGSPLSLECTVEGTSNPNLYWYRQAAGRGLQLLFYSVGIGQISSEVPQNLSASRPQDRQFILSSKKLLLSDSGFYLCACAKGSSYNEQFFGPGTRLTVL.

CDR3 loop: CASSLSYEQFF. Written as DNA, the CDR3 is TGCGCCAGCAGCTTGTCGTATGAGCAGTTCTTC. The chain links TRBV5-1 to TRBJ2-1; unclear D gene. The germline V and J ends were trimmed by 1 base and 8 bases, with 4 bases remaining between them. Germline CDR1 reads SGHRS; CDR2 reads YFSETQ. This CDR3 contains 11 residues.

J is TRBJ1-5 and V is TRBV19; tentatively, D is TRBD1 (6 bases). Looked up from germline, CDR1 is LNHDA and CDR2 is SQIVND (reference sequence). Trimming left V 9 bases short and J 6 bases short, with 21 bases between. The CDR3 covers 15 residues. The CDR3 sequence is CASTDRPGGTQPQHF. The CDR3 DNA follows: TGTGCCAGCACAGACAGGCCCGGGGGGACTCAGCCCCAGCATTTT.

As regards this clone: Other DNA sequences in this sample translate to the same CDR3. The V call is TRBV5-1, the J call TRBJ2-7, with TRBD1 identical over 11 bases. Per the germline V gene, CDR1 is SGHRS and CDR2 is YFSETQ. J lost 3 bases, V lost 2 bases, and 1 base had no gene match. CDR3 length equals 14 residues. In nucleotides, the CDR3 is TGCGCCAGCAGCTTCGGGACAGGGGGCTACGAGCAGTACTTC. This codes for CASSFGTGGYEQYF.

The genes are TRBV30 and TRBJ1-1; no firm D call. Germline-derived CDR1 and CDR2 are GTSNPN and SVGIG (reference sequence). Trimming cost V 2 bases and J 1 base, with 17 bases left between them. The CDR3 contains 16 residues. The chain's CDR3 is CAWSKGSVRPNTEAFF. The CDR3 DNA is TGTGCCTGGAGTAAGGGTTCGGTGCGCCCGAACACTGAAGCTTTCTTT.

The rearrangement links TRBV6-2 or TRBV6-3 to TRBJ1-2; tentative D call: TRBD1 (5 bases). CDR3 length: 12 amino acids. CDR1 and CDR2 from the germline V gene are MNHEY and SVGEGT. Trimming removed 10 bases at V and 2 bases at J, with 11 bases between. CDR3 sequence (DNA): TGTGCCACCAGCGGGGGAAACTATGGCTACACCTTC. Its translation is CATSGGNYGYTF.

V is TRBV3-1 (or the pseudogene TRBV3-2) and J is TRBJ2-1; TRBD1 matches at 7 bases. The V and J ends lost 4 bases and 4 bases, in that order; junction bases with no gene match: 10. The length of the CDR3 is 16 residues. Germline V gene data show CDR1 as LGHDT and CDR2 as YNNKEL (reference sequence). The CDR3 sequence: CASSPYRTGGYNEQFF. The CDR3 DNA sequence: TGTGCCAGCAGCCCCTATCGGACAGGTGGGTACAATGAGCAGTTCTTC.

This chain uses TRBV3-1 (or the pseudogene TRBV3-2) with TRBJ1-2; D call uncertain. The CDR3 length is 15 residues. Trimming removed 4 bases from V and 2 bases from J, with 14 bases in between. In germline, CDR1 is LGHDT, CDR2 YNNKEL (reference sequence). The DNA for the CDR3 is TGTGCCAGCAGCCTCTCTCAGACTCGGAACTATGGCTACACCTTC. It is translated as CASSLSQTRNYGYTF.

The chain has TRBV6-5 and TRBJ1-6, with D maybe TRBD1 (5 bases). The CDR3 totals 16 residues. Trimming removed 2 bases from V and 6 bases from J, with 14 bases in between. Germline lookup yields CDR1 MNHEY and CDR2 SVGAGI. The CDR3 DNA follows: TGTGCCAGCAGTTACGGGGGGGGAAGGAGTAATTCACCCCTCCACTTT. It codes for CASSYGGGRSNSPLHF.

This chain uses TRBV19 with TRBJ2-7; D may be TRBD2 (6 bases). The CDR3 runs to 15 residues. V was cut by 1 base and J by 0 bases, with 10 bases left in between. Germline V gene data show CDR1 as LNHDA and CDR2 as SQIVND (reference sequence). Written as DNA, the CDR3 is TGTGCCAGTAGTATAGTGTTCGGGAGCTCCTACGAGCAGTACTTC. It codes for CASSIVFGSSYEQYF.

The chain joins TRBV4-3 to TRBJ2-7; 7 bases align to TRBD2. V lost 5 bases and J lost 4; bases outside the gene matches: 11. Germline CDR1 reads LGHNA; CDR2 reads YSLEER. CDR3 length: 15 amino acids. CDR3 protein: CASSSRSGVMYEQYF. The CDR3 DNA reads as TGCGCCAGCAGCTCCCGAAGCGGGGTCATGTACGAGCAGTACTTC.

The V gene is TRBV18, the J gene TRBJ2-3; 10 bases map to TRBD2. The CDR3 has 14 residues. Looked up from germline, CDR1 is KGHSH and CDR2 is LQKENI. Unmatched junction bases numbered 1, after V lost 3 bases and J lost 4 bases. CDR3 region: CASSPGLAADTQYF. The CDR3 DNA follows: TGTGCCAGCTCACCCGGACTAGCGGCAGATACGCAGTATTTT.

The chain is built from TRBV2 and TRBJ1-4; 7 bases line up with TRBD1. This CDR3 contains 15 residues. Per germline, CDR1 SNHLY and CDR2 FYNNEI. Unmatched junction bases numbered 4, after V lost 6 bases and J lost 0 bases. CDR3 coding DNA: TGTGCCAGCAGGGACAGGAAAACAACTAATGAAAAACTGTTTTTT. Translated: CASRDRKTTNEKLFF.

The chain couples TRBV5-4 to TRBJ1-2, with 9 bases aligning to TRBD1. The length of the CDR3 is 15 residues. Germline V gene lookup returns CDR1 SGHNT and CDR2 YYREEE (reference sequence). J lost 4 bases, V lost 3 bases, and 7 bases had no gene match. The CDR3 nucleotides read TGTGCCAGCAGCTCCCCCGGGACAGGGCTCTATGGCTACACCTTC. Encoded protein: CASSSPGTGLYGYTF.

V gene TRBV5-4 combines with J gene TRBJ2-5; possibly TRBD1 for D (5 bases). V was cut by 0 bases and J by 5 bases, with 11 bases left in between. This CDR3 has 14 residues. CDR1 is SGHNT and CDR2 is YYREEE in the germline V gene (reference sequence). CDR3 in DNA: TGTGCCAGCAGCTTGGAAACAGGTCGGGAGACCCAGTACTTC. Translating gives CASSLETGRETQYF. Complete variable domain (other parts from reference TRBV5-4 and TRBJ2-5): ETGVTQSPTHLIKTRGQQVTLRCSSQSGHNTVSWYQQALGQGPQFIFQYYREEENGRGNFPPRFSGLQFPNYSSELNVNALELDDSALYLCASSLETGRETQYFGPGTRLLVL.

This chain connects TRBV7-2 to TRBJ1-3; no reliable D call. V lost 5 bases, J lost 8 bases, and 13 bases lay in between. The CDR3 loop spans 13 amino acids. Germline V gene sequence: CDR1 SGHTA, CDR2 FQGNSA. CDR3 in amino acids: CASSEYNGDTIYF. DNA for the CDR3: TGTGCCAGCAGCGAGTACAATGGGGACACCATATATTTT.

The chain couples TRBV7-9 to TRBJ1-4, with 7 bases that match TRBD1. Germline CDR1 and CDR2: SEHNR and FQNEAQ (reference sequence). V dropped 6 bases and J dropped 5; count of bases not matched to a gene: 9. The CDR3 spans 15 residues. CDR3 region: CASRSGGRSNEKLFF. CDR3 DNA sequence: TGTGCCAGCAGATCAGGGGGGCGTTCAAATGAAAAACTGTTTTTT.

The rearrangement uses TRBV3-1 (or the pseudogene TRBV3-2) and TRBJ1-6; D gene uncertain. Trimming took 0 bases from V and 7 from J, leaving 7 bases between them. The CDR3 is 14 residues long. Germline V gives CDR1 LGHDT, CDR2 YNNKEL (reference sequence). The CDR3 nucleotides are TGTGCCAGCAGCCAAGATTCCACAAATTCACCCCTCCACTTT. Encoded protein: CASSQDSTNSPLHF.

The V and J genes are TRBV28 and TRBJ2-3; the match to TRBD2 covers 9 bases. CDR1 MDHEN and CDR2 SYDVKM come from the germline V gene. Losses at the gene ends were 8 bases for V and 0 bases for J; bases not matched to a gene: 9. The CDR3 length is 16 residues. This CDR3 reads CASGLAGVGSTDTQYF. The CDR3 DNA sequence: TGTGCCAGCGGATTAGCGGGGGTTGGAAGCACAGATACGCAGTATTTT.

The chain uses TRBV5-1 and TRBJ1-1; D is unresolved. The germline gives CDR1 SGHRS, CDR2 YFSETQ. The CDR3 is 16 amino acids. The V gene lost 4 bases and the J gene lost 0 bases, with 16 bases spanning the gap. DNA of the CDR3: TGCGCCAGCAGCGGCGTACAGCAAAACCTGAACACTGAAGCTTTCTTT. It encodes CASSGVQQNLNTEAFF.

The chain uses TRBV2 and TRBJ2-2, with 9 bases lining up with TRBD2. The CDR3 loop spans 15 amino acids. Germline values: CDR1 SNHLY, CDR2 FYNNEI. The J segment lost 0 bases and the V segment lost 6 bases, leaving 2 bases of the junction unmatched. CDR3 coding DNA: TGTGCCAGCAGCGCTAGCGGGGCGAACACCGGGGAGCTGTTTTTT. This encodes CASSASGANTGELFF. The complete variable domain, with remaining parts taken from reference TRBV2 and TRBJ2-2, reads EPEVTQTPSHQVTQMGQEVILRCVPISNHLYFYWYRQILGQKVEFLVSFYNNEISEKSEIFDDQFSVERPDGSNFTLKIRSTKLEDSAMYFCASSASGANTGELFFGEGSRLTVL.

J is TRBJ2-2 and V is TRBV6-5; D not certain. The CDR3 runs 14 residues. Trimming pared 4 bases from V and 5 bases from J, leaving 11 bases between. Per germline, CDR1 MNHEY and CDR2 SVGAGI. CDR3: CASSSSPGTGELFF. Here the CDR3 DNA reads TGTGCCAGCAGTTCCTCGCCCGGGACCGGGGAGCTGTTTTTT.

The V and J genes are TRBV2 and TRBJ1-2; no firm D call. CDR3 length: 14 residues. Germline V lookup: CDR1 SNHLY, CDR2 FYNNEI. The germline V and J ends were trimmed by 6 bases and 7 bases, with 18 bases remaining between them. This CDR3 reads CASSPSGSSRGYTF. CDR3 nucleotides: TGTGCCAGCAGCCCCAGCGGTTCCTCTCGTGGCTACACCTTC.